These T cell receptor beta chains were read from a single sample in a study of blood T cell repertoires in COVID-19. Using immunoSEQ multiplex PCR, the repertoire was profiled, and TCRdb retains in-frame clones only, with some absent. The sample has around 320,000 clones, roughly 89% seen once. The sample taken for sequencing was peripheral blood. The receptors were sampled from a woman between 25 and 40 years old with COVID-19, enrolled during active disease. Each CDR3 is given with its conserved first and last residue. The D gene is left open where the match is weak. Size is omitted from some rows. Given values are once, few, many or a class for expanded clones.

TRBV6-5,.,TRBD2,TRBJ2-5,TGTGCCAGCAGTTACTGGGGTGGGGGGGCCCAGTACTTC,CASSYWGGGAQYF
TRBV11-2,.,TRBD1,TRBJ1-2,TGTGCCAGCACCCGGACAGGCGCTTCCTATGGCTACACCTTC,CASTRTGASYGYTF
TRBV19,.,TRBD1,TRBJ1-2,TGTGCCAGTAGTACGACGGGACAGTTAAACTATGGCTACACCTTC,CASSTTGQLNYGYTF
TRBV6-6,.,.,TRBJ1-6,TGTGCCAGCAGCATAAACACGGAGGGCTCACCCCTCCACTTT,CASSINTEGSPLHF
TRBV4-2,.,TRBD1,TRBJ1-6,TGTGCCAGCAGCCAAGGCGAAAACCGGGACAGGGGGCTAGGCTCACCCCTCCACTTT,CASSQGENRDRGLGSPLHF
TRBV6-1,.,TRBD1,TRBJ1-3,TGTGCCAGCAGTGACCCTACAGGGGTTGGAAACACCATATATTTT,CASSDPTGVGNTIYF
TRBV9,once,TRBD2,TRBJ2-1,TGTGCCAGCAGCTCACTAGCGGGGGCCTACAGTGAGCAGTTCTTC,CASSSLAGAYSEQFF
TRBV4-2,.,.,TRBJ2-7,TGTGCCAGCAGCCCCCGGGGTCCGGACCCTTACGAGCAGTACTTC,CASSPRGPDPYEQYF
TRBV19,.,TRBD1,TRBJ1-2,TGTGCCAGTAGTACTGGGGACAGACCATATGGCTACACCTTC,CASSTGDRPYGYTF
TRBV5-4,once,TRBD2,TRBJ2-3,TGTGCCAGCAGCTCCCGGACTAGCACCAGCACAGATACGCAGTATTTT,CASSSRTSTSTDTQYF
TRBV2,.,.,TRBJ2-4,TGTGCCAGCAGTGGGGGCCCGGGCAGCGAGATAGCCAAAAACATTCAGTACTTC,CASSGGPGSEIAKNIQYF
TRBV7-2,.,TRBD1,TRBJ2-1,TGTGCCAGCAGAGAATCGGGACAGTACAATGAGCAGTTCTTC,CASRESGQYNEQFF
TRBV28,.,TRBD1,TRBJ1-1,TGTGCCAGCAGTTTCGTTGGGACAGGCGGTGAAGCTTTCTTT,CASSFVGTGGEAFF
TRBV7-9,once,.,TRBJ1-2,TGTGCCAGCGCTATGATGGGGGCCTATTCTCATGGCTACACCTTC,CASAMMGAYSHGYTF
TRBV10-2,.,TRBD2,TRBJ2-1,TGCGCCAGCAGTGGGCTAGCGGGTTACAATGAGCAGTTCTTC,CASSGLAGYNEQFF
TRBV7-5,once,.,TRBJ1-6,.,CVRSLVGGGNSPLHF
TRBV5-6,.,.,TRBJ1-2,TGTGCCAGCAGCTTGCCAGGCTATGGCTACACCTTC,CASSLPGYGYTF
TRBV28,.,.,TRBJ1-1,TGTGCCAGCACCCCTTACGGGGGGGCTGAAGCTTTCTTT,CASTPYGGAEAFF
TRBV7-9,.,.,TRBJ1-5,TGTGCCAGCAGCGTCCGGGACATCAATCAGCCCCAGCATTTT,CASSVRDINQPQHF
TRBV6-5,.,TRBD2,TRBJ2-1,TGTGCCAGCAGTTACAGCGGGGGGGTCAATGAGCAGTTCTTC,CASSYSGGVNEQFF
TRBV7-2,.,TRBD1,TRBJ1-2,TGTGCCAGCATACACAGGGGAAAGGATGGCTACACCTTC,CASIHRGKDGYTF
TRBV10-2,.,TRBD2,TRBJ2-7,TGCGCCAGCAGTCTAGCGGGGGGCCATAACGAGCAGTACTTC,CASSLAGGHNEQYF
TRBV6-5,.,TRBD1,TRBJ1-2,TGTGCCAGCAGTCGAGGGACAGCGTATGGCTACACCTTC,CASSRGTAYGYTF
TRBV9,.,TRBD1,TRBJ1-2,TGTGCCAGCAGCCCAAGGACAGGGGTTCGAGGCTACACCTTC,CASSPRTGVRGYTF
TRBV7-9,.,TRBD1,TRBJ1-1,TGTGCCAGCAGCTTAGTCGCCTCAGGGGGCACTGAAGCTTTCTTT,CASSLVASGGTEAFF
TRBV28,.,TRBD1,TRBJ1-6,TGTGCCAGCAGGCTAGGGGGACAGGGGGCGGTTTCACCCCTCCACTTT,CASRLGGQGAVSPLHF
TRBV10-3,.,.,TRBJ1-5,TGTGCCATCAGCCAGTCTTGGAGTCAGCCCCAGCATTTT,CAISQSWSQPQHF
TRBV24-1,once,.,TRBJ2-2,TGTGCCACCGCCTGGTCCGGGGGGAACACCGGGGAGCTGTTTTTT,CATAWSGGNTGELFF
TRBV29-1,.,.,TRBJ2-3,TGCAGCGTTGAAGACATTAGCCGGGGTTCGGCAGATACGCAGTATTTT,CSVEDISRGSADTQYF
TRBV15,.,.,TRBJ1-3,TGTGCCACCAGCAGTTACCTTCCGGCGGGTAACACCATATATTTT,CATSSYLPAGNTIYF
TRBV14,.,TRBD1,TRBJ2-1,TGTGCCAGCAGCCAATGGGGGACAGGGACTTACAATGAGCAGTTCTTC,CASSQWGTGTYNEQFF
TRBV19,.,TRBD2,TRBJ2-7,TGTGCCAGTAGTACATGGGGGGGTTACGAGCAGTACTTC,CASSTWGGYEQYF
TRBV11-2,.,TRBD1,TRBJ1-6,TGTGCCAGCAAGTATGGGGACACAGGGGCACCCCTCCACTTT,CASKYGDTGAPLHF
TRBV11-2,.,.,TRBJ2-1,TGTGCCAGCAGCTTAGTGGGAGGTTCCGAGCAGTTCTTC,CASSLVGGSEQFF
TRBV5-1,once,.,TRBJ2-3,TGCGCCAGCAGCATAGTCCGGGGGGATACGCAGTATTTT,CASSIVRGDTQYF